This TCR beta chain stems from a study of chemoradiotherapy in HPV16-positive cancers. Study summary: Functional T-cell assays on a couple of HPV16-positive patients' cells defined candidate HPV-specific clones and common TCR motifs. Study outcomes and limitations: During treatment, candidate HPV-specific clones and E7-related motifs expanded in tumor.

Points on this clone: Antigen specificity is unknown.

Samples were taken several times over chemoradiotherapy. Some clones are missing from TCRdb's copy, which holds only in-frame ones; the method was immunoSEQ multiplex PCR. The top ten hold roughly 4.5% of the sample, which has tens of thousands of clones, over 75% seen once. The V segment lost 3 bases and the J segment 8 bases; nucleotides outside the gene matches: 5. The CDR3 is made up of 15 amino acids. Germline V gene data show CDR1 as KGHSH and CDR2 as LQKENI. The receptor's source is a human donor with HPV-associated anogenital cancer. Source: blood, taken from a patient who underwent chemoradiotherapy. J is TRBJ1-6 and V is TRBV18, with 9 bases matching TRBD1. In DNA, the CDR3 is TGTGCCAGCTCACCTCCGGGACAGGGTGATTCACCCCTCCACTTT. It specifies CASSPPGQGDSPLHF. The variable domain in full, with the rest retrieved from reference TRBV18 and TRBJ1-6, is NAGVMQNPRHLVRRRGQEARLRCSPMKGHSHVYWYRQLPEEGLKFMVYLQKENIIDESGMPKERFSAEFPKEGPSILRIQQVVRGDSAAYFCASSPPGQGDSPLHFGNGTRLTVT.